Described below is a single T cell receptor (beta chain) sequence and its context. No antigen is known for it. The sample originates from a study of T-cell memory formation after mild COVID-19. General observations from the study: Detection of some responders pre-infection suggested pre-existing cross-reactive memory T cells participated. Clones contracting day 15 to 85 were balanced CD4/CD8; later expanders leaned CD4+. Shrinking CD4+ clones were chiefly CM and EM; CD8+ ones were chiefly EMRA.

The V end was cut by 8 bases, the J end by 3 bases, with 14 bases between. CDR3 size: 14 residues. Per the germline V gene, CDR1 is LNHDA and CDR2 is SQIVND (reference sequence). TCRdb used MiXCR to reprocess the 5' RACE reads, holding one entry per CDR3 protein. The sample records a few hundred thousand distinct CDR3 sequences, approximately 23% being singletons. This clonotype was sampled from an adult woman who had mild COVID-19 (a few samples of this study predate the infection). Cell type and time point are not known. The chain employs TRBV19 and TRBJ1-5; D unresolved. Material for sequencing was PBMCs or a T cell subset sorted from them (not recorded which). The CDR3 sequence: CASFGQSLNQPQHF. In DNA, the CDR3 is TGTGCCAGTTTTGGCCAGAGCCTCAATCAGCCCCAGCATTTT.